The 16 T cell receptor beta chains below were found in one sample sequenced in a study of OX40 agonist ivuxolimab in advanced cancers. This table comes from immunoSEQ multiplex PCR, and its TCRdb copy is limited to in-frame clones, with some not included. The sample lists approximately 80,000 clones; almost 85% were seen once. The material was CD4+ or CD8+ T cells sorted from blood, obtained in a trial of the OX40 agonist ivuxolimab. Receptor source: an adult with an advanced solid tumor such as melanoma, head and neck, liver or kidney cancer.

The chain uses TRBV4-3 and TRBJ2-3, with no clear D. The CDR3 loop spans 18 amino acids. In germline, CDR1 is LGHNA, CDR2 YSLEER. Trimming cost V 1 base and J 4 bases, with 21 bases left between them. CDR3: CASSQAQFPPNRPDTQYF. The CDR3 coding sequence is TGCGCCAGCAGCCAAGCCCAGTTTCCCCCTAACCGACCAGATACGCAGTATTTT.

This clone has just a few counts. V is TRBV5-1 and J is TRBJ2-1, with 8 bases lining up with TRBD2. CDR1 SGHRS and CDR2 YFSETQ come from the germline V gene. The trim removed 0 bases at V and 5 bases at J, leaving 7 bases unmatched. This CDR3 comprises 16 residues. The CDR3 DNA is TGCGCCAGCAGCTTGGCCCCTCGGGGGGGACACAATGAGCAGTTCTTC. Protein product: CASSLAPRGGHNEQFF.

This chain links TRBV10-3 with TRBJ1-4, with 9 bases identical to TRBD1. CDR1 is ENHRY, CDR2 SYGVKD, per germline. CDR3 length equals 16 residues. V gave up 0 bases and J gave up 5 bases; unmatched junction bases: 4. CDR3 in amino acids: CAISESGQGLNEKLFF. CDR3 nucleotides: TGTGCCATCAGTGAGTCGGGACAGGGTCTGAATGAAAAACTGTTTTTT.

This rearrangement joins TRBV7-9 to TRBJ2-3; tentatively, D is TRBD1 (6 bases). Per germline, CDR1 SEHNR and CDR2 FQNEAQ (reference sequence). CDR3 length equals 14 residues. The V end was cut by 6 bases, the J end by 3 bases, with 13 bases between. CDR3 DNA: TGTGCCAGCAGTTTGGACAGAAATACAGATACGCAGTATTTT. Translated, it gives CASSLDRNTDTQYF. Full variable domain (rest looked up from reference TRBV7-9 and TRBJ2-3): DTGVSQNPRHKITKRGQNVTFRCDPISEHNRLYWYRQTLGQGPEFLTYFQNEAQLEKSRLLSDRFSAERPKGSFSTLEIQRTEQGDSAMYLCASSLDRNTDTQYFGPGTRLTVL.

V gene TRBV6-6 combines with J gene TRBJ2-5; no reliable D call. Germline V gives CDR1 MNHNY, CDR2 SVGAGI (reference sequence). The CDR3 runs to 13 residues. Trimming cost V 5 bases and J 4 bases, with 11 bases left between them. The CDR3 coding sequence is TGTGCCAGCAGTGCGAACCTGGGAGAGACCCAGTACTTC. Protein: CASSANLGETQYF.

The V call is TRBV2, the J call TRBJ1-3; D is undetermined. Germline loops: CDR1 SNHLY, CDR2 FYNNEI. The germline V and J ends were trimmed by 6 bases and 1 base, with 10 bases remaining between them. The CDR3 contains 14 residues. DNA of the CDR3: TGTGCCAGCAGCGAGCCAAGATCTGGAAACACCATATATTTT. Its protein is CASSEPRSGNTIYF.

In nucleotides, the CDR3 is TGCGCCAGCAGCCAAGATGGCGGTGGCTCCTACAATGAGCAGTTCTTC. Translated, it gives CASSQDGGGSYNEQFF. The chain recombines TRBV4-3 with TRBJ2-1; no clear D gene. The CDR3 contains 16 residues. Between the trimmed V and J ends, which lost 0 bases and 0 bases, there was a span of 9 bases. Germline V gene lookup returns CDR1 LGHNA and CDR2 YSLEER.

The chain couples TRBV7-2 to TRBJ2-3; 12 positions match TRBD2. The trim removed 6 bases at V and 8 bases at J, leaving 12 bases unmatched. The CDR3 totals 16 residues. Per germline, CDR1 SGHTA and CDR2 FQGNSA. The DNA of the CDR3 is TGTGCCAGCAGGGCCACTACTAGCGGGGGGCGGGGTACGCAGTATTTT. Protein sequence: CASRATTSGGRGTQYF.

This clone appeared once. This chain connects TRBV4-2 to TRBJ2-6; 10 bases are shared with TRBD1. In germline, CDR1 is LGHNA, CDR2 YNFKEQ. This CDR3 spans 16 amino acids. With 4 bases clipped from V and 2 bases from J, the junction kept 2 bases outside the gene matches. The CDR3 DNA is TGTGCCAGCAGCCTCGGGACAGGGGCTGGGGCCAACGTCCTGACTTTC. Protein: CASSLGTGAGANVLTF.

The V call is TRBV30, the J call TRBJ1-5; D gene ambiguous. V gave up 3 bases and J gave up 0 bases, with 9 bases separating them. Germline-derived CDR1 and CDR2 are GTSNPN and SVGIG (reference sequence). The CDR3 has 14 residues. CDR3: CAWSPLGSNQPQHF. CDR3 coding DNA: TGTGCCTGGAGCCCCCTGGGTAGCAATCAGCCCCAGCATTTT.

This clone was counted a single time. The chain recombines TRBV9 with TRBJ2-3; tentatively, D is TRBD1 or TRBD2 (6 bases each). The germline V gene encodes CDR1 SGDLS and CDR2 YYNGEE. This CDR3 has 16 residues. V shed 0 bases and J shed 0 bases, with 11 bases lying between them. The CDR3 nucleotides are TGTGCCAGCAGCGTAGTAGGGGGAGGTAGCACAGATACGCAGTATTTT. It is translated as CASSVVGGGSTDTQYF.

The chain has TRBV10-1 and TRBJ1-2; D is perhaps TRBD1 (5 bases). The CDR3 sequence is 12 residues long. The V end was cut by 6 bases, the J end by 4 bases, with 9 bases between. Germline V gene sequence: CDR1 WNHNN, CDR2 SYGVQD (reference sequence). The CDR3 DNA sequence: TGCGCCAGCAGCGGTGGGGGCTATGGCTACACCTTC. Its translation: CASSGGGYGYTF.

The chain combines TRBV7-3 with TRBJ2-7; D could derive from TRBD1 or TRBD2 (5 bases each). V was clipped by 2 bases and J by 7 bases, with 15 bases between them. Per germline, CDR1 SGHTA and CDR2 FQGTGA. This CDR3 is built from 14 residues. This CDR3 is CASSLAGTPGEQYF. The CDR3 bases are TGTGCCAGCAGCTTAGCCGGGACCCCGGGGGAGCAGTACTTC.

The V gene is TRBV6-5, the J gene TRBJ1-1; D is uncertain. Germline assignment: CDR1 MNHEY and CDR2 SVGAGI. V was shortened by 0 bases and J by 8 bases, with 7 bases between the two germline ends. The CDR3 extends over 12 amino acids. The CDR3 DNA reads TGTGCCAGCAGTTACTCAGGCAAAGAAGCTTTCTTT. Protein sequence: CASSYSGKEAFF.

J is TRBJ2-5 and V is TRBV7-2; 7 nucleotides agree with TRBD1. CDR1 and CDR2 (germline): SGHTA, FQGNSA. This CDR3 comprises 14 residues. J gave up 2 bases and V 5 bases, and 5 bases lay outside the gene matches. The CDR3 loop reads CASSPGQAQETQYF. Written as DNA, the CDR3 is TGTGCCAGCAGCCCTGGACAGGCGCAAGAGACCCAGTACTTC.

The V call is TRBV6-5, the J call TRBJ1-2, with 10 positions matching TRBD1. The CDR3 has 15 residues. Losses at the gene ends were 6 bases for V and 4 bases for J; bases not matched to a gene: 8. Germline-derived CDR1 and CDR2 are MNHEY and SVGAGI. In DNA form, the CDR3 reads TGTGCCAGCAGACTCCGGGACAGGGGTTCCTATGGCTACACCTTC. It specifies CASRLRDRGSYGYTF.